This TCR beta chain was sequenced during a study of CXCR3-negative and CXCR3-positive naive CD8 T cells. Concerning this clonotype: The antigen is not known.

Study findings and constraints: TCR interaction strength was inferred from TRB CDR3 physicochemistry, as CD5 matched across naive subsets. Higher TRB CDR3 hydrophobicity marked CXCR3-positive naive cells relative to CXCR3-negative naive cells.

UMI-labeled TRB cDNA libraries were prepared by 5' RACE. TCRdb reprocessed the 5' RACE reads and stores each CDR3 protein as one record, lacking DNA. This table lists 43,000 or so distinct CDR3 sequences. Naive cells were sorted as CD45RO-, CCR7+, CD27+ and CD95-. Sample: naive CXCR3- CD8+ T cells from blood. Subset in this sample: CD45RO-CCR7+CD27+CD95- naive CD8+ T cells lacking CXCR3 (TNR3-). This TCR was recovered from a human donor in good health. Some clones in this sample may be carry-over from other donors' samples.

The CDR3 here is CASWTTGAISYEQYF. The chain links TRBV27 to TRBJ2-7; TCRdb returns TRBD1, unconfirmable since there is no DNA. The CDR3 length is 15 residues. CDR1 MNHEY and CDR2 SMNVEV come from the germline V gene (reference sequence).